This paragraph covers one TCR beta chain sequence. The antigen is not known. The treatment was: AdE1-LMPpoly-expanded autologous EBV-specific T-cell therapy followed by anti-PD-1 nivolumab. The data are from a study of EBV T-cell therapy then PD-1 blockade in nasopharyngeal carcinoma. Sequenced by immunoSEQ multiplex PCR; TCRdb stores in-frame clones only, minus some. The sample holds roughly 22,000 clones, over 65% seen once. V lost 1 base, J lost 3 bases, and 12 bases lay in between. CDR1 is SEHNR and CDR2 is FQNEAQ in the germline V gene (reference sequence). The CDR3 covers 15 residues. The chain links TRBV7-9 to TRBJ1-2; possibly TRBD1 for D (5 bases). Sequencing used CD8+ T cells from blood, obtained at day -245 from a patient whose treatment included autologous EBV-specific T cells and nivolumab. The TCR was taken from a man aged 40-55 years with nasopharyngeal carcinoma. The CDR3 DNA reads as TGTGCCAGCAGCTTAGGGGGCCGACCACACTATGGCTACACCTTC. Translated, it gives CASSLGGRPHYGYTF.